There are many counts of the clone carrying this T cell receptor (beta chain). Its antigen is undetermined. This sample stems from a study of T cells in Graves' hyperthyroidism and ophthalmopathy. Whole-study findings and limits: Expanded thyroid clonotypes (above 0.001) were mostly also found in blood.

Authors of the study amplified TCR beta CDR3 regions from RNA transcripts. The primer set for the first-round RT-PCR of the TCR CDR3 was HTBI. TCRdb used MiXCR to reprocess the multiplex PCR reads, holding one entry per CDR3 protein. This table has 600,000 to 700,000 distinct CDR3 sequences, nearly 45% appearing once. Together with thyroid ultrasound, orbital computed tomography, serum thyroxine and TRAb, clinical symptoms were used for diagnoses. CDR1 and CDR2 (germline): SEHNR, FQNEAQ (reference sequence). This CDR3 has 12 residues. V dropped 1 base and J dropped 10 bases, with 5 bases sitting between them.

The V gene is TRBV7-9, the J gene TRBJ1-6; D remains ambiguous. This TCR derives from an adult man with Graves' disease, either hyperthyroidism or ophthalmopathy (not recorded which). Sequencing input: peripheral blood or thyroid tissue (not recorded which). CDR3 residues: CASSLGLSPLHF. The DNA for the CDR3 is TGTGCCAGCAGCTTAGGCTTATCACCCCTCCACTTT.